This TCR beta chain stems from a study of shared clonotypes between healthy human individuals. Across the study: Those who served as donors were a couple of women and a few men between the ages of 18 and 49. Study conclusions and caveats: Among non-shared clonotypes, generation probabilities were lower than among those shared by all four donors.

Assay execution proceeded at the deep level. Profiling relied on immunoSEQ multiplex PCR, and the TCRdb table lists in-frame clones only, not all of them. The repertoire holds over 2 million clones, with around 93% as singletons. This CDR3 region has 15 residues. Trimming removed 2 bases from V and 3 bases from J, with 11 bases in between. Looked up from germline, CDR1 is SGHRS and CDR2 is YFSETQ. Each donor was a Caucasian adult residing in Nashville, Tennessee. About this clone: The antigen is unknown.

J is TRBJ2-2 and V is TRBV5-1; D uncertain. Sequencing used naive CD4+ T cells from PBMCs. The sample's subset: CD45RA+ positively selected. This sequence was found in a man between 18 and 29 years old in good health. Some clones in this sample may be carry-over from other donors' samples. CDR3 amino acids: CASSFDFYYTGELFF. CDR3 DNA sequence: TGCGCCAGCAGCTTTGACTTTTACTACACCGGGGAGCTGTTTTTT.